The next 12 T cell receptor beta chains were all read from a single sample in a study of siplizumab effects on memory and regulatory T cells. Using immunoSEQ multiplex PCR, the repertoire was profiled, and TCRdb retains in-frame clones only, with some absent. Found here are about 100,000 clones, 94% of them singletons; the top ten hold about 0.6%. Input material: Tregs sorted from blood. The receptors were gathered from a human donor in good health.

The chain couples TRBV28 to TRBJ1-2, with D perhaps TRBD1 (5 bases). Germline values: CDR1 MDHEN, CDR2 SYDVKM. CDR3 length: 13 residues. Deletions cut 6 bases from V and 3 bases from J, with 11 bases between. The CDR3 reads CASRAGWDYGYTF. As DNA, the CDR3 is TGTGCCAGCAGGGCAGGGTGGGACTATGGCTACACCTTC.

This clone was counted a single time. The chain combines TRBV4-2 with TRBJ2-3; D uncertain. Trimming removed 2 bases at V and 4 bases at J, with 10 bases between. Germline V CDR1 and CDR2: LGHNA, YNFKEQ. CDR3 length: 14 residues. CDR3 sequence reads: CASSQLPRSDTQYF. The CDR3 DNA sequence: TGTGCCAGCAGCCAACTACCTCGATCAGATACGCAGTATTTT.

The chain links TRBV25-1 to TRBJ2-1; D is perhaps TRBD1 or TRBD2 (5 bases each). This CDR3 is built from 13 residues. V dropped 6 bases and J dropped 5 bases, with 11 bases sitting between them. CDR1 MGHDK and CDR2 SYGVNS come from the germline V gene. The CDR3: CASRGTGHNEQFF. In DNA, the CDR3 is TGTGCCAGCAGGGGGACGGGACACAATGAGCAGTTCTTC.

The rearrangement links TRBV7-8 to TRBJ2-7; 11 bases match TRBD2. Germline values: CDR1 SGHVS, CDR2 FQNEAQ. The V gene end was trimmed by 1 base and the J gene end by 2 bases; junction bases not matched to a gene: 4. The CDR3 consists of 16 residues. The CDR3 region has the DNA TGTGCCAGCAGCTTAGACACTAGCGGGAGTACCTACGAGCAGTACTTC. It is translated as CASSLDTSGSTYEQYF.

The chain combines TRBV28 with TRBJ1-5; TRBD1 might be the D (5 bases). Germline CDR1 and CDR2: MDHEN and SYDVKM. Deletions cut 4 bases from V and 5 bases from J, with 15 bases between. This CDR3 is built from 15 residues. In DNA form, the CDR3 reads TGTGCCAGCAGTTCGTTGACCGTGGGGGATCAGCCCCAGCATTTT. It is translated as CASSSLTVGDQPQHF. Variable domain in full (rest from reference TRBV28 and TRBJ1-5): DVKVTQSSRYLVKRTGEKVFLECVQDMDHENMFWYRQDPGLGLRLIYFSYDVKMKEKGDIPEGYSVSREKKERFSLILESASTNQTSMYLCASSSLTVGDQPQHFGDGTRLSIL.

The chain uses TRBV28 and TRBJ2-2; D may be TRBD2 (5 bases). V was cut by 1 base and J by 1 base, with 13 bases left in between. This CDR3 contains 17 residues. Germline V CDR1 and CDR2: MDHEN, SYDVKM. DNA of the CDR3: TGTGCCAGCAGTTTATATACCGGACTTAGGAACACCGGGGAGCTGTTTTTT. Protein sequence: CASSLYTGLRNTGELFF.

The chain is built from TRBV25-1 and TRBJ2-7; no clear D. The germline CDR1 and CDR2 sequences are MGHDK and SYGVNS. The CDR3 spans 12 residues. The ends were cut back, 6 bases at V and 2 bases at J, with 8 bases in the middle. In DNA, the CDR3 is TGTGCCAGCAGCCACCGTACCTACGAGCAGTACTTC. Residues: CASSHRTYEQYF.

The CDR3 DNA sequence: TGTGCCAGCAGTGGGAGCTTTAATTCACCCCTCCACTTT. Protein sequence: CASSGSFNSPLHF. V and J are TRBV2 and TRBJ1-6; D gene ambiguous. CDR3 length equals 13 residues. CDR1 is SNHLY and CDR2 is FYNNEI in the germline V gene. V was shortened by 4 bases and J by 6 bases, with 7 bases between the two germline ends.

The V gene is TRBV11-2, the J gene TRBJ1-1; D possibly corresponds to TRBD1 (5 bases). The V gene lost 3 bases and the J gene lost 0 bases, with 8 bases spanning the gap. CDR1 and CDR2 (germline): SGHAT, FQNNGV. There are 14 residues in the CDR3. The CDR3 DNA is TGTGCCAGCAGCTTGGGGGGAATGAACACTGAAGCTTTCTTT. Its translation is CASSLGGMNTEAFF.

This sequence joins TRBV19 and TRBJ2-1; 10 bases are shared with TRBD1. Germline V gives CDR1 LNHDA, CDR2 SQIVND (reference sequence). J gave up 6 bases and V 8 bases, and 7 bases lay outside the gene matches. The CDR3 covers 14 residues. This chain's CDR3 is CASRDRGRINEQFF. For the CDR3, the DNA is TGTGCCAGTCGAGACAGGGGGCGAATCAATGAGCAGTTCTTC. The variable domain in full, with the rest retrieved from reference TRBV19 and TRBJ2-1, is DGGITQSPKYLFRKEGQNVTLSCEQNLNHDAMYWYRQDPGQGLRLIYYSQIVNDFQKGDIAEGYSVSREKKESFPLTVTSAQKNPTAFYLCASRDRGRINEQFFGPGTRLTVL.

The chain uses TRBV6-5 and TRBJ1-2; 7 nucleotides agree with TRBD1. This CDR3 spans 14 amino acids. J gave up 6 bases and V 1 base, and 5 bases lay outside the gene matches. The germline CDR1 and CDR2 sequences are MNHEY and SVGAGI. This chain's CDR3 is CASSYLQGRDGYTF. As DNA, the CDR3 is TGTGCCAGCAGTTACTTACAGGGGAGGGATGGCTACACCTTC.

This rearrangement joins TRBV6-5 to TRBJ1-1, with D tentatively TRBD1 (5 bases). Germline CDR1 and CDR2: MNHEY and SVGAGI. The CDR3 has 13 amino acids. Trimming shortened V by 2 bases and J by 4 bases, and 8 bases separated the two germline ends. The CDR3 reads CASSYQGFTEAFF. The CDR3 bases are TGTGCCAGCAGTTACCAGGGTTTCACTGAAGCTTTCTTT.